The 4 T cell receptor beta chains below come from one sample, sequenced in a study of blood T cells in healthy people across ages. Using a J-beta primer mix together with a sample-barcoded 5' primer, a second PCR was run for about 6 to 11 cycles. TCRdb processed the 5' RACE reads anew with MiXCR; each CDR3 protein has one entry. The data show nearly 1 million distinct CDR3 sequences, with roughly 51% seen just once and over 20% held by the top ten. Sample: blood. These receptors all come from a woman aged 60-75 years in good health.

V usage is TRBV15 and J usage is TRBJ1-2, with D tentatively TRBD1 (6 bases). The V gene's germline CDR1 is LNHNV and CDR2 YYDKDF (reference sequence). Trimming removed 3 bases at V and 1 base at J, with 18 bases between. CDR3 length equals 17 residues. CDR3 sequence: CATSSSTGLELNYGYTF. In nucleotides, the CDR3 is TGTGCCACCAGCAGCTCTACAGGGCTCGAACTTAACTATGGCTACACCTTC.

The genes are TRBV7-2 and TRBJ2-5, with 9 bases that match TRBD2. The CDR3 spans 16 residues. Unmatched junction bases numbered 8, after V lost 5 bases and J lost 1 base. Germline CDR1 is SGHTA and CDR2 is FQGNSA. In nucleotides, the CDR3 is TGTGCCAGCAGCCCATGGACTAGCGTCCGCCAAGAGACCCAGTACTTC. Its translation is CASSPWTSVRQETQYF.

The rearrangement links TRBV6-1 to TRBJ2-1, with D hard to call. Looked up from germline, CDR1 is MNHNS and CDR2 is SASEGT. The CDR3 is 15 residues long. Trimming pared 3 bases from V and 4 bases from J, leaving 13 bases between. In DNA form, the CDR3 reads TGTGCCAGCAGTGAGACTCAGACCAGTTACAATGAGCAGTTCTTC. This sequence encodes CASSETQTSYNEQFF.

Concerning this clonotype: An end of the junction differs from the germline gene, which may be a read error. This chain joins TRBV7-2 and TRBJ2-7; 7 bases match TRBD2. Germline CDR1 SGHTA, CDR2 FQGNSA. The CDR3 spans 15 residues. This chain's CDR3 is CASSIAGSYPYEQYF. The CDR3 DNA reads as TGTGCCAGCAGCATAGCGGGCAGTTATCCCTACGAGCAGTACTTC.